This entry lists 20 T cell receptor beta chains sequenced from one sample in a study of technical replicates of blood from several donors. Method: immunoSEQ multiplex PCR; TCRdb's copy keeps in-frame clones and lacks some. The profile covers about 72,000 clones, with roughly 95% appearing a single time and roughly 0.24% taken by the ten largest. Sequenced: T cells isolated from PBMCs. All receptors derive from a human donor in good health.

This clone has more than one count but fewer than ten. The rearrangement joins TRBV23-1 to TRBJ2-7, with TRBD1 matching 10 bases. TRBV23-1 is an ORF, with its function uncertain. This CDR3 spans 17 amino acids. The ends lost 1 base at V and 3 bases at J; junction bases unmatched: 9. CDR3 sequence (DNA): TGCGCCAGCAGTCAATTAGGAGACCGGGACAGGGGCTACGAGCAGTACTTC. Protein: CASSQLGDRDRGYEQYF.

The chain combines TRBV6-1 with TRBJ2-7; possibly TRBD1 for D (6 bases). Deletions cut 8 bases from V and 1 base from J, with 12 bases between. CDR1 and CDR2 (germline): MNHNS, SASEGT. The CDR3 has 13 residues. The CDR3 here is CASQTGHSYEQYF. The DNA for the CDR3 is TGTGCCAGCCAGACAGGTCATTCCTACGAGCAGTACTTC.

As DNA, the CDR3 is TGTGCCAGCAGCCAACCCGGGAAATTACAGGGTGACGCTAACTATGGCTACACCTTC. Protein: CASSQPGKLQGDANYGYTF. V usage is TRBV4-2 and J usage is TRBJ1-2; maybe TRBD1 (6 bases). The CDR3 runs 19 residues. The V and J ends lost 2 bases and 0 bases respectively, with 22 bases between them. The germline CDR1 and CDR2 sequences are LGHNA and YNFKEQ.

The J gene is TRBJ2-1, the V gene TRBV27, with a tentative D call TRBD2 (5 bases). Trimming removed 6 bases from V and 1 base from J, with 10 bases in between. Germline-derived CDR1 and CDR2 are MNHEY and SMNVEV (reference sequence). The CDR3 length is 14 residues. CDR3 region: CASRTLASYNEQFF. The CDR3 DNA sequence: TGTGCCAGCAGGACTCTAGCATCCTACAATGAGCAGTTCTTC.

The CDR3 loop reads CASSLGERQGASNQPQHF. CDR3 nucleotides: TGTGCCAGCAGCTTAGGGGAAAGACAGGGGGCCAGCAATCAGCCCCAGCATTTT. The V gene is TRBV7-9, the J gene TRBJ1-5, with 10 bases fitting TRBD1. This CDR3 spans 18 amino acids. The trim removed 1 base at V and 1 base at J, leaving 7 bases unmatched. Germline CDR1 SEHNR, CDR2 FQNEAQ (reference sequence).

V is TRBV29-1 and J is TRBJ2-7; 8 bases are a match to TRBD1. Per the germline V gene, CDR1 is SQVTM and CDR2 is ANQGSEA. The length of the CDR3 is 15 residues. With 0 bases clipped from V and 4 bases from J, the junction kept 8 bases outside the gene matches. In nucleotides, the CDR3 is TGCAGCGTTGAAGATCGGGACAGGACAACTTACGAGCAGTACTTC. It is translated as CSVEDRDRTTYEQYF.

The chain employs TRBV20-1 and TRBJ2-7; D gene unclear. This CDR3 comprises 11 residues. Germline CDR1 is DFQATT and CDR2 is SNEGSKA (reference sequence). V was clipped by 6 bases and J by 5 bases, with 11 bases between them. The CDR3: CSARRPNEQYF. In nucleotides, the CDR3 is TGCAGTGCGCGCAGGCCTAACGAGCAGTACTTC.

V is TRBV28 and J is TRBJ2-7; 7 positions match TRBD2. Germline V gene data show CDR1 as MDHEN and CDR2 as SYDVKM. The CDR3 contains 14 residues. J lost 5 bases, V lost 7 bases, and 11 bases had no gene match. CDR3 DNA: TGTGCCAGCAACCCTGGGGAGGGGTGGCACGAGCAGTACTTC. This translates into CASNPGEGWHEQYF.

The chain recombines TRBV28 with TRBJ2-7; D possibly corresponds to TRBD1 (6 bases). V lost 6 bases to trimming and J lost 0 bases, with 15 bases between them. CDR3 length equals 15 residues. Germline V lookup: CDR1 MDHEN, CDR2 SYDVKM. The chain's CDR3 is CASRAQGSSSYEQYF. The DNA of the CDR3 is TGTGCCAGCAGGGCACAGGGATCCAGCTCCTACGAGCAGTACTTC.

This chain's CDR3 is CASSLDLGQSSYEQYF. DNA of the CDR3: TGTGCCAGCAGCTTAGATCTCGGACAGAGCTCCTACGAGCAGTACTTC. V gene TRBV11-2 combines with J gene TRBJ2-7; D perhaps matches TRBD1 (6 bases). There are 16 residues in the CDR3. V lost 0 bases and J lost 0, with 12 bases in between. CDR1 and CDR2 (germline): SGHAT, FQNNGV.

The chain uses TRBV19 and TRBJ1-1; 7 positions match TRBD1. CDR1 and CDR2 from the germline V gene are LNHDA and SQIVND (reference sequence). With 2 bases clipped from V and 1 base from J, the junction kept 1 base outside the gene matches. The CDR3 extends over 14 amino acids. The CDR3 DNA follows: TGTGCCAGTAGTATACAGGGGGGGAACACTGAAGCTTTCTTT. Its translation: CASSIQGGNTEAFF. The full variable domain, with the rest looked up from reference TRBV19 and TRBJ1-1, is DGGITQSPKYLFRKEGQNVTLSCEQNLNHDAMYWYRQDPGQGLRLIYYSQIVNDFQKGDIAEGYSVSREKKESFPLTVTSAQKNPTAFYLCASSIQGGNTEAFFGQGTRLTVV.

The chain couples TRBV19 to TRBJ1-2; the match to TRBD1 covers 9 bases. V was pared by 6 bases and J by 3 bases, with 2 bases of the junction left unmatched. In germline, CDR1 is LNHDA, CDR2 SQIVND (reference sequence). The CDR3 covers 13 residues. The CDR3 here is CASSGQGHYGYTF. The CDR3, as DNA: TGTGCCAGTAGCGGACAGGGGCACTATGGCTACACCTTC.

Details on this clone: Other DNA sequences in the same sample also yield this CDR3. The chain couples TRBV7-9 to TRBJ1-2; D might be TRBD1 (5 bases). The CDR3 covers 13 residues. Trimming stripped 3 bases from V and 2 bases from J, with 7 bases between. CDR1 is SEHNR, CDR2 FQNEAQ, per germline (reference sequence). The CDR3 reads CASSLGGNYGYTF. In nucleotides, the CDR3 is TGTGCCAGCAGCTTGGGGGGGAACTATGGCTACACCTTC.

The CDR3 DNA reads as TGTGCCGCACGACGGGGAGGGGAGACCCAGTACTTC. Its protein is CAARRGGETQYF. V gene TRBV2 combines with J gene TRBJ2-5, with 7 bases aligning to TRBD2. Trimming cost V 11 bases and J 5 bases; bases outside gene matches: 8. Germline-derived CDR1 and CDR2 are SNHLY and FYNNEI. The CDR3 runs to 12 residues.

The chain recombines TRBV9 with TRBJ2-7, with 7 positions matching TRBD2. Germline V gene sequence: CDR1 SGDLS, CDR2 YYNGEE. The CDR3 is 14 amino acids. V was pared by 0 bases and J by 5 bases, with 5 bases of the junction left unmatched. The CDR3 is CASSVGLAAHEQYF. CDR3 nucleotides: TGTGCCAGCAGCGTAGGACTAGCCGCCCACGAGCAGTACTTC.

The rearrangement links TRBV18 to TRBJ2-3, with D hard to call. Germline V gene data show CDR1 as KGHSH and CDR2 as LQKENI. V was cut by 6 bases and J by 1 base, with 14 bases left in between. The CDR3 length is 15 residues. Here the CDR3 DNA reads TGTGCCAGCTCTCCTAACTCCGTCGGCACAGATACGCAGTATTTT. The encoded protein is CASSPNSVGTDTQYF. The entire variable domain, with the rest obtained from reference TRBV18 and TRBJ2-3, is as follows: NAGVMQNPRHLVRRRGQEARLRCSPMKGHSHVYWYRQLPEEGLKFMVYLQKENIIDESGMPKERFSAEFPKEGPSILRIQQVVRGDSAAYFCASSPNSVGTDTQYFGPGTRLTVL.

This clone was detected a few times. The genes are TRBV7-9 and TRBJ1-1; D not certain. CDR1 and CDR2 from the germline V gene are SEHNR and FQNEAQ (reference sequence). The CDR3 runs 12 residues. V dropped 8 bases and J dropped 1 base, with 8 bases sitting between them. The CDR3 loop is CASGHRNTEAFF. The CDR3 DNA is TGTGCCAGCGGCCACAGGAACACTGAAGCTTTCTTT.

The table lists this clone with a count of one. This sequence joins TRBV28 and TRBJ1-4; D uncertain. Germline lookup yields CDR1 MDHEN and CDR2 SYDVKM. The V gene lost 7 bases and the J gene lost 4 bases, with 7 bases spanning the gap. The CDR3 spans 12 residues. The CDR3 sequence: CASIGDNEKLFF. The CDR3 DNA is TGTGCCAGCATCGGGGATAATGAAAAACTGTTTTTT.

This clone was observed a single time. V is TRBV21-1 and J is TRBJ2-4; the D call in the table, TRBD2, was not verified against the DNA. TRBV21-1 is a pseudogene locus. The CDR3 has 18 residues. The CDR3 protein is CASSKAPGERAAKNIQYF. CDR3 bases: TGTGCCAGCAGCAAAGCACCCGGGGAGCGGGCCGCCAAAAACATTCAGTACTTC.

The chain links TRBV30 to TRBJ2-1; TRBD1 might be the D (5 bases). Germline V gene data show CDR1 as GTSNPN and CDR2 as SVGIG (reference sequence). This CDR3 region has 15 residues. Trimming removed 0 bases at V and 1 base at J, with 10 bases between. The DNA of the CDR3 is TGTGCCTGGAGTGTTAAGGGGTGGTCCTACAATGAGCAGTTCTTC. This encodes CAWSVKGWSYNEQFF. The whole variable domain, remainder taken from reference TRBV30 and TRBJ2-1, is SQTIHQWPATLVQPVGSPLSLECTVEGTSNPNLYWYRQAAGRGLQLLFYSVGIGQISSEVPQNLSASRPQDRQFILSSKKLLLSDSGFYLCAWSVKGWSYNEQFFGPGTRLTVL.